Below, 20 T cell receptor beta chains from the same sample are listed, as sequenced in a study of long-term antiretroviral therapy in people with HIV. At survey level, the immunoSEQ assay was run in its v3.0 version. TCRdb keeps only in-frame clones here, not all; method: immunoSEQ multiplex PCR. Of about 19,000 clones in the sample, less than 85% are singletons; the top ten hold around 14%. The sample in question was unsorted PBMCs, obtained 0.5 years before starting antiretroviral therapy. These receptors were collected from a woman between 50 and 59 years old with HIV.

The V call is TRBV30, the J call TRBJ2-2; 7 bases agree with TRBD1. The V gene end was trimmed by 2 bases and the J gene end by 6 bases; junction bases not matched to a gene: 6. The CDR3 runs 14 residues. Germline V gives CDR1 GTSNPN, CDR2 SVGIG (reference sequence). CDR3 nucleotide sequence: TGTGCCTGGAGTCTGGGGACAGCTGCCGGGGAGCTGTTTTTT. It codes for CAWSLGTAAGELFF.

The rearrangement uses TRBV6-5 and TRBJ2-7, with D tentatively TRBD2 (7 bases). V gave up 4 bases and J gave up 7 bases, with 17 bases separating them. Germline assignment: CDR1 MNHEY and CDR2 SVGAGI. The CDR3 consists of 14 residues. The CDR3 DNA sequence: TGTGCCAGCAGTTTGCGGGGGCCACGGGGGGAGCAGTACTTC. This gives the protein CASSLRGPRGEQYF.

J is TRBJ2-1 and V is TRBV11-1; possibly TRBD1 for D (6 bases). Trimming took 7 bases from V and 7 from J, leaving 14 bases between them. There are 13 residues in the CDR3. The germline gives CDR1 SGHAT, CDR2 FQDESV (reference sequence). This CDR3 reads CASTYRTGNEQFF. The DNA of the CDR3 is TGTGCCAGCACCTATCGTACAGGGAATGAGCAGTTCTTC.

Only a few counts were recorded for this clone. J is TRBJ1-6 and V is TRBV6-5; D call uncertain. The CDR3 loop spans 13 amino acids. With 4 bases removed from V and 7 bases from J, the gap between germline ends came to 8 bases. Germline values: CDR1 MNHEY, CDR2 SVGAGI. The CDR3 DNA is TGTGCCAGCAGTTCCGGAAAGAATTCACCCCTCCACTTT. It yields the protein CASSSGKNSPLHF.

The V and J genes are TRBV27 and TRBJ2-3; 7 nucleotides agree with TRBD1. Unmatched junction bases numbered 2, after V lost 6 bases and J lost 2 bases. Germline V gene lookup returns CDR1 MNHEY and CDR2 SMNVEV (reference sequence). CDR3 length equals 13 residues. CDR3 nucleotides: TGTGCCAGCAGCCAGGGGGACACAGATACGCAGTATTTT. Its translation is CASSQGDTDTQYF.

CDR3 sequence reads: CASSDQHWHF. The CDR3 bases are TGTGCCAGCAGTGACCAACATTGGCATTTT. The chain uses TRBV2 and TRBJ1-5; D gene ambiguous. V was shortened by 3 bases and J by 15 bases, with 9 bases between the two germline ends. The length of the CDR3 is 10 residues. The germline V gene has CDR1 SNHLY and CDR2 FYNNEI.

The chain combines TRBV30 with TRBJ1-1; no definite D call. With 4 bases removed from V and 2 bases from J, the gap between germline ends came to 8 bases. Germline V gene data show CDR1 as GTSNPN and CDR2 as SVGIG (reference sequence). The CDR3 totals 12 residues. The CDR3 sequence: CAWNKGNTEAFF. CDR3 bases: TGTGCCTGGAATAAGGGAAACACTGAAGCTTTCTTT. The whole variable domain, filled in from reference TRBV30 and TRBJ1-1, reads SQTIHQWPATLVQPVGSPLSLECTVEGTSNPNLYWYRQAAGRGLQLLFYSVGIGQISSEVPQNLSASRPQDRQFILSSKKLLLSDSGFYLCAWNKGNTEAFFGQGTRLTVV.

The chain has TRBV5-4 and TRBJ2-1; tentative D call: TRBD1 (6 bases). The CDR3 consists of 16 residues. Trimming pared 1 base from V and 2 bases from J, leaving 13 bases between. Germline V gene sequence: CDR1 SGHNT, CDR2 YYREEE (reference sequence). The CDR3 spells CASSLLRGGAYNEQFF. The DNA for the CDR3 is TGTGCCAGCAGCTTGTTGAGAGGGGGAGCCTACAATGAGCAGTTCTTC.

This clone has only one observation. The chain's CDR3 is CAISEEGGTNEKLFF. CDR3 nucleotide sequence: TGTGCCATCAGTGAGGAAGGTGGAACTAATGAAAAACTGTTTTTT. The gene calls are TRBV10-3 and TRBJ1-4; no firm D call. Trimming pared 2 bases from V and 1 base from J, leaving 8 bases between. The CDR3 is 15 amino acids. Germline V CDR1 and CDR2: ENHRY, SYGVKD.

V gene TRBV6-5 combines with J gene TRBJ1-2; D may be TRBD1 (5 bases). With 7 bases removed from V and 4 bases from J, the gap between germline ends came to 16 bases. The CDR3 contains 14 residues. The V gene's germline CDR1 is MNHEY and CDR2 SVGAGI. This CDR3 is CASTLTSGGYGYTF. The CDR3 coding sequence is TGTGCCAGCACTCTTACGTCGGGGGGCTATGGCTACACCTTC.

The chain combines TRBV7-7 with TRBJ2-3; 11 bases are a match to TRBD2. Trimming removed 1 base from V and 4 bases from J; junction bases left unmatched: 10. CDR1 and CDR2 from the germline V gene are SSHAT and FNYEAQ (reference sequence). The CDR3 has 18 residues. The CDR3 nucleotides are TGTGCCAGCAGCTTAGGTAGCGGGGGGGCAGGATCTCCAGATACGCAGTATTTT. Its translation: CASSLGSGGAGSPDTQYF. Based on the CDR3 plus reference TRBV7-7 and TRBJ2-3, the full variable domain is GAGVSQSPRYKVTKRGQDVTLRCDPISSHATLYWYQQALGQGPEFLTYFNYEAQPDKSGLPSDRFSAERPEGSISTLTIQRTEQRDSAMYRCASSLGSGGAGSPDTQYFGPGTRLTVL.

The chain couples TRBV19 to TRBJ2-1, with a possible D match to TRBD1 (6 bases). Germline V gene sequence: CDR1 LNHDA, CDR2 SQIVND (reference sequence). This CDR3 region has 15 residues. V shed 6 bases and J shed 5 bases, with 17 bases lying between them. The CDR3 sequence is CASRNTGLNDNEQFF. The CDR3 DNA reads TGTGCCAGTAGGAACACAGGGTTGAATGACAATGAGCAGTTCTTC. Variable domain in full (rest from reference TRBV19 and TRBJ2-1): DGGITQSPKYLFRKEGQNVTLSCEQNLNHDAMYWYRQDPGQGLRLIYYSQIVNDFQKGDIAEGYSVSREKKESFPLTVTSAQKNPTAFYLCASRNTGLNDNEQFFGPGTRLTVL.

The V call is TRBV6-1, the J call TRBJ2-2; TRBD1 agrees at 7 bases. The length of the CDR3 is 15 residues. CDR1 is MNHNS, CDR2 SASEGT, per germline. Trimming at V came to 2 bases and at J to 1 base, leaving 1 base not matched to a gene. CDR3 loop: CASSERTGNTGELFF. The CDR3 DNA reads TGTGCCAGCAGTGAAAGGACAGGGAACACCGGGGAGCTGTTTTTT.

The chain is built from TRBV5-6 and TRBJ1-2, with D maybe TRBD1 (5 bases). This CDR3 comprises 13 residues. V was clipped by 1 base and J by 4 bases, with 8 bases between them. CDR1 is SGHDT, CDR2 YYEEEE, per germline. The chain's CDR3 is CASSLRQSYGYTF. The CDR3, as DNA: TGTGCCAGCAGCTTGAGACAGAGCTATGGCTACACCTTC. The variable domain in full, with the rest retrieved from reference TRBV5-6 and TRBJ1-2, is DAGVTQSPTHLIKTRGQQVTLRCSPKSGHDTVSWYQQALGQGPQFIFQYYEEEERQRGNFPDRFSGHQFPNYSSELNVNALLLGDSALYLCASSLRQSYGYTFGSGTRLTVV.

The gene calls are TRBV12-5 and TRBJ2-3; TRBD2 matches at 7 bases. V was pared by 6 bases and J by 5 bases, with 8 bases of the junction left unmatched. The CDR3 is made up of 14 amino acids. CDR1 and CDR2 (germline): LGHNT, FRNRAP. The CDR3 coding sequence is TGTGCTAGTGGCCGAAGCGGGGCTGGAGATACGCAGTATTTT. Translation gives CASGRSGAGDTQYF.

The rearrangement joins TRBV7-6 to TRBJ2-1; D ambiguous. The CDR3 is 14 residues long. Germline loops: CDR1 SGHVS, CDR2 FNYEAQ. Trimming left V 1 base short and J 8 bases short, with 12 bases between. The CDR3 DNA reads as TGTGCCAGCAGCTTAGGGGCTGGCGGCTATGAGCAGTTCTTC. Residues: CASSLGAGGYEQFF.

This clone was observed a single time. CDR3 DNA sequence: TGTGCCAGCAGCCCCCTTGGGTCGGGGGGGCGCACAGATACGCAGTATTTT. This gives the protein CASSPLGSGGRTDTQYF. This chain uses TRBV7-9 with TRBJ2-3, with 8 positions matching TRBD2. CDR3 size: 17 residues. Germline V gene data show CDR1 as SEHNR and CDR2 as FQNEAQ (reference sequence). V trimming: 5 bases; J trimming: 1 base; junction bases outside the gene matches: 11.

This clone is judged large (0.1 to 1%). The rearrangement links TRBV19 to TRBJ1-6, with TRBD1 matching over 9 bases. V dropped 6 bases and J dropped 9; count of bases not matched to a gene: 3. The CDR3 runs 13 residues. Germline V gene sequence: CDR1 LNHDA, CDR2 SQIVND (reference sequence). As DNA, the CDR3 is TGTGCCAGTAGACCGACAGGGGGTTCACCCCTCCACTTT. This codes for CASRPTGGSPLHF.

This clone has just a few counts. The chain joins TRBV7-2 to TRBJ1-5; TRBD1 is a possible D gene (5 bases). V gave up 5 bases and J gave up 7 bases, with 15 bases separating them. Germline CDR1 SGHTA, CDR2 FQGNSA. The CDR3 spans 14 residues. The CDR3 is CASSRLGEVQPQHF. The CDR3 nucleotides read TGTGCCAGCAGCCGGCTGGGGGAGGTACAGCCCCAGCATTTT.

The chain recombines TRBV4-1 with TRBJ2-3, with 10 positions matching TRBD1. Per germline, CDR1 MGHRA and CDR2 YSYEKL. The CDR3 contains 15 residues. The ends lost 4 bases at V and 6 bases at J; junction bases unmatched: 7. CDR3 sequence (DNA): TGCGCCAGCAGCCGAGGGACAGGGGAGGCGGATACGCAGTATTTT. Translated, it gives CASSRGTGEADTQYF.